This T cell receptor (beta chain) was observed in a study of tumor-infiltrating lymphocytes in primary liver carcinoma. Points from the study as a whole: Tumor-adjacent and tumor-blood pairs shared less of their repertoires than tumor region pairs shared.

RNA isolated from unsorted whole blood supplied the blood RNA, with germline DNA also extracted. Chronic HBV infection was present, with no prior treatment. Notes on this clonotype: Its cognate antigen is unknown.

J lost 9 bases, V lost 7 bases, and 9 bases had no gene match. The germline V gene has CDR1 MNHNS and CDR2 SASEGT. The length of the CDR3 is 13 residues. Researchers generated TCR beta cDNA from roughly 500 ng of total RNA, relying on a constant-region primer. Three-round nested multiplex PCR performed with slightly modified ARM-PCR produced the TCR beta libraries. Both of the initial two PCR rounds ran for 10 cycles and employed TRBV1-TRBV30 forward primers alongside a C-beta reverse primer. Using its own MiXCR run on the multiplex PCR reads, TCRdb lists one record per CDR3 protein. This sample has 150,000 to 200,000 distinct CDR3 sequences, with about 61% found just once.

The receptor comes from a woman between 55 and 75 years old with primary liver carcinoma and hepatitis B virus infection. V and J are TRBV6-1 and TRBJ1-5; 7 positions agree with TRBD1. The sample taken for sequencing was peripheral blood. The CDR3, as DNA: TGTGCCAGCACTATAGGGACAGAGGCGCCCCAGCATTTT. Translated: CASTIGTEAPQHF.